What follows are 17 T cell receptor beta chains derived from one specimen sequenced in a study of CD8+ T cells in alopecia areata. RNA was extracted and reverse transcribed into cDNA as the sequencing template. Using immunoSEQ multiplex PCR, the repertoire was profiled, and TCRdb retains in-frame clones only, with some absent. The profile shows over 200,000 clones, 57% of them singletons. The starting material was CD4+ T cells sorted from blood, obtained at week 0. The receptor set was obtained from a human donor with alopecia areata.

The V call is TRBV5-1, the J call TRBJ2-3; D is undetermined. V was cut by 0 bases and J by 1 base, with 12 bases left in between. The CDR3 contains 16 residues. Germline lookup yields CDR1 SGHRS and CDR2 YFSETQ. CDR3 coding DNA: TGCGCCAGCAGCTTGGAACCAGCCAGCGGCACAGATACGCAGTATTTT. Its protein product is CASSLEPASGTDTQYF.

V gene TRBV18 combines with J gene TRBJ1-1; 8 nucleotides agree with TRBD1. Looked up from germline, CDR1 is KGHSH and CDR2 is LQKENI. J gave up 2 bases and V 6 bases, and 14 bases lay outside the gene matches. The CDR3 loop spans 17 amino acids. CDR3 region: CASSYTSPGGGNTEAFF. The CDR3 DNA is TGTGCCAGCTCCTACACCAGCCCAGGGGGCGGTAACACTGAAGCTTTCTTT.

CDR3 bases: TGTGCCTGCAATCTAGCGGGAGTTCACTACGAGCAGTACTTC. Translated, it gives CACNLAGVHYEQYF. J is TRBJ2-7 and V is TRBV30; 10 nucleotides agree with TRBD2. CDR3 size: 14 residues. The V and J ends lost 6 bases and 3 bases, in that order; junction bases with no gene match: 8. Germline assignment: CDR1 GTSNPN and CDR2 SVGIG (reference sequence).

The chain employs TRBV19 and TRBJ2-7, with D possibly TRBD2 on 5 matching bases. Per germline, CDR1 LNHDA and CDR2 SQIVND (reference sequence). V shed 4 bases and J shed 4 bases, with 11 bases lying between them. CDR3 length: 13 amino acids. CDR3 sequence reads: CASSTRLTYEQYF. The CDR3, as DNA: TGTGCCAGTAGTACAAGACTAACGTACGAGCAGTACTTC. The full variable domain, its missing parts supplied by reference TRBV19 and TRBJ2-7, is DGGITQSPKYLFRKEGQNVTLSCEQNLNHDAMYWYRQDPGQGLRLIYYSQIVNDFQKGDIAEGYSVSREKKESFPLTVTSAQKNPTAFYLCASSTRLTYEQYFGPGTRLTVT.

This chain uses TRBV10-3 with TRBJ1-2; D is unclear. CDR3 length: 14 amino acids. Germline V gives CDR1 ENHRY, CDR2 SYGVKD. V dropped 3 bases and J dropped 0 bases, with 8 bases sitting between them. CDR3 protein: CAISDRIANYGYTF. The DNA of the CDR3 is TGTGCCATCAGTGACCGGATAGCTAACTATGGCTACACCTTC.

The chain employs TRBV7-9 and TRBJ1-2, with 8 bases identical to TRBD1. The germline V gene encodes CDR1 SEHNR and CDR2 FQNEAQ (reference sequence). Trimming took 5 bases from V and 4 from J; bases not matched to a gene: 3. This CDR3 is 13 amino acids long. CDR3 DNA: TGTGCCAGCAGCCGGACAGGGACCTATGGCTACACCTTC. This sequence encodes CASSRTGTYGYTF.

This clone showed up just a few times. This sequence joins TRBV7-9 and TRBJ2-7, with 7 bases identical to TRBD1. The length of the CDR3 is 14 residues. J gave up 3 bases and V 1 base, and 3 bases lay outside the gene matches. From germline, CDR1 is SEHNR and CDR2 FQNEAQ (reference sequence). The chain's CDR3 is CASSLEQGNYEQYF. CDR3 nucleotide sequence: TGTGCCAGCAGCTTAGAACAGGGGAACTACGAGCAGTACTTC.

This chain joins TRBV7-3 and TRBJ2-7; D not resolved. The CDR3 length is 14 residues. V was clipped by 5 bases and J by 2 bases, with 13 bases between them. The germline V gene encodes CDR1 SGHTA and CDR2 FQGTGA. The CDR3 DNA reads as TGTGCCAGCAGCCCCGGAGCGAGTCCCTACGAGCAGTACTTC. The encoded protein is CASSPGASPYEQYF.

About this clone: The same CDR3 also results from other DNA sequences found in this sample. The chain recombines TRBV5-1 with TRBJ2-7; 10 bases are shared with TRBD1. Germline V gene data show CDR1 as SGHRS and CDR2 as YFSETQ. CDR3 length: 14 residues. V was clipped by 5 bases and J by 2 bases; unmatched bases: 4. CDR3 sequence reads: CASSSGQGAYEQYF. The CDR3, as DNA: TGCGCCAGCAGTTCCGGACAGGGGGCCTACGAGCAGTACTTC.

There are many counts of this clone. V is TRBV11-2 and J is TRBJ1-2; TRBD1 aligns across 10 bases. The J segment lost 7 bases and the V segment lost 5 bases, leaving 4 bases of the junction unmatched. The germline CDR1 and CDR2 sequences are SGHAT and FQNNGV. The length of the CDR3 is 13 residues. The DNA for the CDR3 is TGTGCCAGCAGCCCCCGGGACAGGGGTGGCTACACCTTC. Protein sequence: CASSPRDRGGYTF. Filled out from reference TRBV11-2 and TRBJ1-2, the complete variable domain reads EAGVAQSPRYKIIEKRQSVAFWCNPISGHATLYWYQQILGQGPKLLIQFQNNGVVDDSQLPKDRFSAERLKGVDSTLKIQPAKLEDSAVYLCASSPRDRGGYTFGSGTRLTVV.

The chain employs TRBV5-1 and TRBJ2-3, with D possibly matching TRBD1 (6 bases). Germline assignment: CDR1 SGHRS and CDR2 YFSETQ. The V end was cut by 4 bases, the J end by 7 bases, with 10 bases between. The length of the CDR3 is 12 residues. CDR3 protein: CASSRDTNTQYF. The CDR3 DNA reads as TGCGCCAGCAGCCGGGACACCAATACGCAGTATTTT.

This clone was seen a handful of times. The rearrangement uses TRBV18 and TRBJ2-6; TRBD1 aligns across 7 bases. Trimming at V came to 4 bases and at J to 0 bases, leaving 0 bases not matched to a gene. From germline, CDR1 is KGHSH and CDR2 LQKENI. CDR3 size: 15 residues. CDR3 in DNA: TGTGCCAGCTCACGGGACAGCTCTGGGGCCAACGTCCTGACTTTC. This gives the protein CASSRDSSGANVLTF.

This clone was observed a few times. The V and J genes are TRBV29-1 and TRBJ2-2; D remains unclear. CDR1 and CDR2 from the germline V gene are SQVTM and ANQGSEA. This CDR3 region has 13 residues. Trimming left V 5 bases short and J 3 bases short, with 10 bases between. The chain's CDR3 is CSVSVLDTGELFF. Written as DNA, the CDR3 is TGCAGCGTTTCGGTATTGGACACCGGGGAGCTGTTTTTT.

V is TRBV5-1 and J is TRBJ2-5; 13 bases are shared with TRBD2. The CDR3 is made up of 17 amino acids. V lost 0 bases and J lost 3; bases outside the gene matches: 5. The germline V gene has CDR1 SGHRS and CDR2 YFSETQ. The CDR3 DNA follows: TGCGCCAGCAGCTTGGTGGTCGGGACTAGCGGGAAAGAGACCCAGTACTTC. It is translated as CASSLVVGTSGKETQYF. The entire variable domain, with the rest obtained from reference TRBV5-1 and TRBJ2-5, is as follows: KAGVTQTPRYLIKTRGQQVTLSCSPISGHRSVSWYQQTPGQGLQFLFEYFSETQRNKGNFPGRFSGRQFSNSRSEMNVSTLELGDSALYLCASSLVVGTSGKETQYFGPGTRLLVL.

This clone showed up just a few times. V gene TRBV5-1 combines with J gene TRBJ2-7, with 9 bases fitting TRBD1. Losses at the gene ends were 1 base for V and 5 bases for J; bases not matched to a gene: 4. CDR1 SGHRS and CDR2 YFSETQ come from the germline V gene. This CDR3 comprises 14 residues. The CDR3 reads CASSLPGTGNEQYF. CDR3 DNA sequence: TGCGCCAGCAGCTTGCCCGGGACAGGGAACGAGCAGTACTTC.

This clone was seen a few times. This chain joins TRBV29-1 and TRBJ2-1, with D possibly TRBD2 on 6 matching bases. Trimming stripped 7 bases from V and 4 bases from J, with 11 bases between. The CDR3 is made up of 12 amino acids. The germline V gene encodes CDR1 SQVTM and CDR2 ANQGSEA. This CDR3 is CSGNSGYNEQFF. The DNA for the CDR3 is TGCAGCGGGAACAGCGGGTACAATGAGCAGTTCTTC.

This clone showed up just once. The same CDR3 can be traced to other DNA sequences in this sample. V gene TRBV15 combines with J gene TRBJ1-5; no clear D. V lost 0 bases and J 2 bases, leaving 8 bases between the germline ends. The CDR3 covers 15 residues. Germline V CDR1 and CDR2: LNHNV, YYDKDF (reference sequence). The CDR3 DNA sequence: TGTGCCACCAGCAGAGATCTGGCAGGCAATCAGCCCCAGCATTTT. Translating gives CATSRDLAGNQPQHF.